This TCR beta chain was captured by sequencing in a study of shared clonotypes between healthy human individuals. Overall study context: Three plates each covered CD4 naive and memory; CD8 naive two, CD8 memory one.

Some 30,000 T cell genomes (approximately 180 ng DNA) went into each sorted-subset replicate. Profiled with immunoSEQ multiplex PCR; TCRdb holds only in-frame clones, not every one. This table holds about 2.3 million clones, roughly 92% found once. The CDR3 totals 14 residues. Between the trimmed V and J ends, which lost 4 bases and 2 bases, there was a span of 12 bases. Germline V gene lookup returns CDR1 GTSNPN and CDR2 SVGIG (reference sequence). Overall study findings and caveats: Lower generation probabilities were found for non-shared clonotypes than for those shared by all four donors.

Researchers partitioned CD4+ cells into CD45RA+ naive and CD45RA-negative memory subsets. A remark on this clone: Its antigen is as yet unknown.

This chain uses TRBV30 with TRBJ1-3; D gene uncertain. Sequenced input: naive CD4+ T cells from PBMCs. The sample's subset: CD45RA+ positively selected. The TCR was taken from a man aged 18 to 35 in good health. Some clones in this sample may be carry-over from other donors' samples. CDR3: CAWNFREAGNTIYF. CDR3 coding DNA: TGTGCCTGGAACTTTAGGGAAGCTGGAAACACCATATATTTT.